The rows below give T cell receptor beta chains drawn from one sample of a study of T cell responses to AZD1222 COVID-19 vaccine. Repertoires were generated with immunoSEQ multiplex PCR, while TCRdb's copy carries only in-frame clones and drops some. The table records just under 100,000 clones, approximately 91% of them present only once. Sequenced material: peripheral blood, taken on day 0 of AZD1222 vaccination. The receptors stem from an adult in good health. Both conserved end residues are part of each CDR3. A D gene is named only where the DNA matches it firmly. Size tells how often a clone was seen (once, few, many) or the class of an expanded clone, and some rows leave it out.

clone_size j_call d_call v_call cdr3_aa cdr3_nt
NA TRBJ2-7 TRBD1 TRBV18 CASSRDSNEQYF TGTGCCAGCTCTCGGGACAGCAACGAGCAGTACTTC
few TRBJ1-5 TRBD1 TRBV6-2/TRBV6-3 CASSYSGRGGQPQHF TGTGCCAGCAGTTACTCGGGCAGGGGGGGTCAGCCCCAGCATTTT
NA TRBJ2-1 TRBD2 TRBV3-1/TRBV3-2 CASSQDAAGGLPPFF TGTGCCAGCAGCCAAGATGCAGCGGGGGGGCTTCCACCGTTCTTC
NA TRBJ1-2 NA TRBV5-5 CASSLDRNYGYTF TGTGCCAGCAGCTTGGACAGAAACTATGGCTACACCTTC
NA TRBJ1-2 NA TRBV19 CASSIDHQTHSIGYTF TGTGCCAGTAGTATAGATCATCAGACTCACTCCATTGGCTACACCTTC
NA TRBJ1-3 NA TRBV2 CASAVGIRNTIYF TGTGCCAGCGCGGTTGGCATCCGAAACACCATATATTTT
NA TRBJ1-6 NA TRBV5-1 CASSLQPEGYSPLHF TGCGCCAGCAGCTTGCAGCCCGAAGGGTATTCACCCCTCCACTTT
NA TRBJ1-5 NA TRBV6-6 CASSYSKGQGNQPQHF TGTGCCAGCAGTTACTCGAAGGGTCAGGGGAATCAGCCCCAGCATTTT
NA TRBJ1-5 TRBD1 TRBV6-2/TRBV6-3 CASSYSGGLGQPQHF TGTGCCAGCAGCTACTCAGGGGGGCTGGGTCAGCCCCAGCATTTT
NA TRBJ2-7 TRBD2 TRBV4-1 CASSQELAASYEQYF TGCGCCAGCAGCCAAGAACTAGCGGCCTCCTACGAGCAGTACTTC
NA TRBJ1-5 NA TRBV4-3 CASSQDGNQPQHF TGCGCCAGCAGCCAAGACGGGAATCAGCCCCAGCATTTT
NA TRBJ2-3 NA TRBV5-8 CASSLGAGSTDTQYF TGTGCCAGCAGCTTGGGTGCGGGAAGCACAGATACGCAGTATTTT
NA TRBJ1-1 TRBD1 TRBV4-2 CASTPTKLTGRSSEAFF TGTGCCAGCACCCCCACCAAATTGACAGGGCGGTCCTCTGAAGCTTTCTTT
few TRBJ1-1 NA TRBV18 CASSPGGEAEAFF TGTGCCAGCTCACCAGGGGGCGAGGCTGAAGCTTTCTTT
NA TRBJ1-3 NA TRBV18 CASSPASGLAGNTIYF TGTGCCAGCTCACCAGCGAGTGGGCTGGCTGGAAACACCATATATTTT
NA TRBJ1-1 NA TRBV6-5 CASSYRLVGEAFF TGTGCCAGCAGTTACAGGCTGGTCGGTGAAGCTTTCTTT